This T cell receptor beta chain was sequenced during a study of blood T cell repertoires in COVID-19. Whole-study context: Samples taken during acute and convalescent COVID-19 were collected in the United States, Italy and Spain. In each case, the material was cDNA or gDNA derived from T cells, B-cell-depleted T cells, or PBMCs.

Authors' processing steps: Estimates of nucleated cell counts were drawn from the amplification of reference gene primers. Assay: immunoSEQ multiplex PCR; the TCRdb copy retains only in-frame clones and omits some. V and J calls plus clone size are reproduced from that table; the DNA served to infer D and trimming. The sample lists about 150,000 clones; around 79% were seen once. Sequenced: peripheral blood. The clonotype was recovered from a man older than 75 with acute or convalescent COVID-19.

In nucleotides, the CDR3 is TGCAGCGTCTCTGGCGGGACAGGCAGCACAGATACGCAGTATTTT. This codes for CSVSGGTGSTDTQYF. The rearrangement links TRBV29-1 to TRBJ2-3; TRBD1 matches at 8 bases. Germline V gives CDR1 SQVTM, CDR2 ANQGSEA. This CDR3 contains 15 residues. V gave up 6 bases and J gave up 0 bases; unmatched junction bases: 8.